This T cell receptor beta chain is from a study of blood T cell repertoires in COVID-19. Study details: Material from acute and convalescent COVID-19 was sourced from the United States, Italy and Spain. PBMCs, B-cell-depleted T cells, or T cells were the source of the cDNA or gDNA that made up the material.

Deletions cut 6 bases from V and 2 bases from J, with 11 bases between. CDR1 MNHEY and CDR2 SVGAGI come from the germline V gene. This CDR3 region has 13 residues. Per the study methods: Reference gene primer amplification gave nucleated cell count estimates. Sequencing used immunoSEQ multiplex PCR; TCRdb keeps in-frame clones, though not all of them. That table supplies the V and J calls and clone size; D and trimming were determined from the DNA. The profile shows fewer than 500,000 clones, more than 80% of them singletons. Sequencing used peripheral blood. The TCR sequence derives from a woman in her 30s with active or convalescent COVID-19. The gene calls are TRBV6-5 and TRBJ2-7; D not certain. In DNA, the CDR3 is TGTGCCAGCAGACAACTCCTAGCCTACGAGCAGTACTTC. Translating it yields CASRQLLAYEQYF.